This T cell receptor beta chain was found in a study of OX40 agonist ivuxolimab in advanced cancers. This clone was counted between two and nine times. In germline, CDR1 is MNHNY, CDR2 SVGAGI (reference sequence). Trimming pared 2 bases from V and 3 bases from J, leaving 8 bases between. This CDR3 region has 14 residues. TCRdb keeps only in-frame clones here, not all; method: immunoSEQ multiplex PCR. Of 60,000 to 65,000 clones listed, around 80% are singletons. On cycle 4 day 1 and cycle 7 day 1, as well as at baseline, blood was sampled. The clonotype originates from an adult with an advanced solid tumor such as melanoma, head and neck, liver or kidney cancer. V is TRBV6-6 and J is TRBJ2-1; D gene unclear. The sample here was CD4+ or CD8+ T cells sorted from blood, taken in a trial of the OX40 agonist ivuxolimab. The chain's CDR3 is CASSYSRIYNEQFF. CDR3 nucleotide sequence: TGTGCCAGCAGTTACAGCCGAATCTACAATGAGCAGTTCTTC.